This TCR beta chain was profiled in a study of identical twins. The CDR3 has 13 amino acids. The ends lost 7 bases at V and 4 bases at J; junction bases unmatched: 3. Germline CDR1 and CDR2: SGHVS and FNYEAQ. This clonotype was picked up a small number of times. TCRdb re-called the 5' RACE reads through MiXCR, storing one row per CDR3 protein. The sample lists fewer than 450,000 distinct CDR3 sequences, 9% seen once, with 7.5% to 9.5% in the top ten. The specimen was naive T cells sorted from blood. The rearrangement joins TRBV7-6 to TRBJ2-5; 10 bases are shared with TRBD2. The receptor's source is a woman in her 50s in good health. This chain's CDR3 is CASTTSGTETQYF. The CDR3 DNA follows: TGTGCCAGCACCACTAGCGGGACAGAGACCCAGTACTTC.